The 4 T cell receptor beta chains given below trace back to one sample, sequenced in a study of blood T cell repertoires in COVID-19. Using immunoSEQ multiplex PCR, the repertoire was profiled, and TCRdb retains in-frame clones only, with some absent. The sample records around 30,000 clones, roughly 90% being singletons. Sequenced material: peripheral blood. These receptors were taken from a human donor in a cohort sampled during active COVID-19.

This clone has a single count. This rearrangement joins TRBV5-4 to TRBJ2-5; TRBD2 agrees at 11 bases. This CDR3 is 15 amino acids long. Germline V lookup: CDR1 SGHNT, CDR2 YYREEE (reference sequence). V dropped 2 bases and J dropped 2; count of bases not matched to a gene: 2. CDR3 in amino acids: CASSFSGGDQETQYF. CDR3 nucleotides: TGTGCCAGCAGCTTTAGCGGGGGGGATCAAGAGACCCAGTACTTC.

The chain uses TRBV6-5 and TRBJ1-1; no reliable D call. Germline assignment: CDR1 MNHEY and CDR2 SVGAGI. The CDR3 extends over 10 amino acids. V gave up 7 bases and J gave up 6 bases, with 6 bases separating them. This chain's CDR3 is CASIRAEAFF. The CDR3 DNA is TGTGCCAGCATACGGGCTGAAGCTTTCTTT.

There are a few counts of this clone. V is TRBV10-2 and J is TRBJ2-1; 9 bases agree with TRBD2. Trimming at V came to 8 bases and at J to 8 bases, leaving 7 bases not matched to a gene. The CDR3 runs to 13 residues. Germline V CDR1 and CDR2: WSHSY, SAAADI. CDR3 sequence reads: CASGLASVDEQFF. As DNA, the CDR3 is TGCGCCAGCGGACTAGCGTCTGTCGATGAGCAGTTCTTC.

The rearrangement uses TRBV3-1 (or the pseudogene TRBV3-2) and TRBJ2-7; 8 nucleotides line up with TRBD1. CDR1 is LGHDT and CDR2 is YNNKEL in the germline V gene (reference sequence). The CDR3 sequence is 14 residues long. V was pared by 1 base and J by 6 bases, with 5 bases of the junction left unmatched. The CDR3 DNA follows: TGTGCCAGCAGCCAAGCTGACAGGGGAAGCGAGCAGTACTTC. It is translated as CASSQADRGSEQYF.